A single sample is the source of the 8 T cell receptor beta chains below, sequenced in a study of OX40 agonist ivuxolimab in advanced cancers. Clones were read by immunoSEQ multiplex PCR, and TCRdb kept only the in-frame ones, dropping some. This sample has under 75,000 clones, with around nine tenths found just once. The sequencing here drew on CD4+ or CD8+ T cells sorted from blood, taken in a trial of the OX40 agonist ivuxolimab. All receptors derive from an adult with an advanced solid tumor such as melanoma, head and neck, liver or kidney cancer.

CDR3 DNA: TGTGCCAGCAGTGATACAGGGTTAGACACTGAAGCTTTCTTT. It specifies CASSDTGLDTEAFF. V usage is TRBV2 and J usage is TRBJ1-1, with D perhaps TRBD1 (6 bases). The CDR3 has 14 residues. V lost 3 bases, J lost 3 bases, and 11 bases lay in between. Germline lookup yields CDR1 SNHLY and CDR2 FYNNEI.

The J gene is TRBJ2-3, the V gene TRBV20-1, with 8 nucleotides matching TRBD2. The CDR3 extends over 11 amino acids. Per the germline V gene, CDR1 is DFQATT and CDR2 is SNEGSKA (reference sequence). The CDR3 DNA reads as TGCAGCGCGGGAGGCCCCGATACGCAGTATTTT. It codes for CSAGGPDTQYF.

The sample holds a few counts of this clone. The chain employs TRBV11-3 and TRBJ2-2; maybe TRBD2 (6 bases). The CDR3 runs 13 residues. V was shortened by 8 bases and J by 5 bases, with 12 bases between the two germline ends. From germline, CDR1 is SGHNT and CDR2 YENEEA. Here the CDR3 reads CASYRDSTGELFF. CDR3 DNA sequence: TGTGCCAGCTACCGGGACTCAACCGGGGAGCTGTTTTTT.

The chain combines TRBV9 with TRBJ2-5, with TRBD2 matching over 7 bases. The CDR3 spans 15 residues. With V trimmed by 4 bases and J by 4 bases, 10 bases remained unmatched. CDR1 SGDLS and CDR2 YYNGEE come from the germline V gene. The chain's CDR3 is CASSSQRGSGETQYF. The CDR3 bases are TGTGCCAGCAGCTCCCAGCGGGGCTCAGGAGAGACCCAGTACTTC.

This clone has only one observation. The V and J genes are TRBV2 and TRBJ2-7; D gene unclear. CDR1 is SNHLY, CDR2 FYNNEI, per germline. Trimming removed 2 bases at V and 9 bases at J, with 5 bases between. The CDR3 sequence is 10 residues long. CDR3 region: CASSELGQYF. DNA for the CDR3: TGTGCCAGCAGTGAACTCGGGCAGTACTTC.

The gene calls are TRBV2 and TRBJ2-5; 13 bases fit TRBD2. The V gene's germline CDR1 is SNHLY and CDR2 FYNNEI. The CDR3 totals 17 residues. V shed 5 bases, J shed 4 bases, and the junction held 10 bases outside the gene matches. In DNA form, the CDR3 reads TGTGCCAGCAGTAACATTGGACTAGCGGGAGTTCCAGAGACCCAGTACTTC. It is translated as CASSNIGLAGVPETQYF.

V gene TRBV15 combines with J gene TRBJ1-2, with 7 bases that match TRBD1. The V gene's germline CDR1 is LNHNV and CDR2 YYDKDF (reference sequence). The CDR3 contains 13 residues. V dropped 0 bases and J dropped 8; count of bases not matched to a gene: 3. This chain's CDR3 is CATSREQGLGYTF. DNA of the CDR3: TGTGCCACCAGCAGAGAACAGGGGTTGGGCTACACCTTC.

V and J are TRBV9 and TRBJ2-7, with 8 bases matching TRBD2. Trimming removed 3 bases from V and 6 bases from J; junction bases left unmatched: 8. CDR3 length: 14 amino acids. Germline CDR1 is SGDLS and CDR2 is YYNGEE. For the CDR3, the DNA is TGTGCCAGCAGCGCCACCGGGACTAGTTCCGAGCAGTACTTC. This gives the protein CASSATGTSSEQYF.